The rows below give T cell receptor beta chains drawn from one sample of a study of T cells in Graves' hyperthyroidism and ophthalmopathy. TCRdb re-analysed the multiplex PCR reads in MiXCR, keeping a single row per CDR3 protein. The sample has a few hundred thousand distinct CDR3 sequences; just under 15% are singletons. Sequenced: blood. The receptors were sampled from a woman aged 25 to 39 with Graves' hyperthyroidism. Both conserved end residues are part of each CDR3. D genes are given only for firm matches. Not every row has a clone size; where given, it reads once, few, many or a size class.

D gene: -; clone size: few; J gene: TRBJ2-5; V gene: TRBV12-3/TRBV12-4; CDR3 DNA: TGTGCCAGCAGTTTAGGGAGGGACAGCCCCGGGACCCAGTACTTC; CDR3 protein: CASSLGRDSPGTQYF
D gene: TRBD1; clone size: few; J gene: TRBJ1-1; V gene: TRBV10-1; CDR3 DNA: TGCGCCAGCCGAAACCGGGACAGAGGGCAGGTTAGTGTGGTTCCGAAGAACACTGAAGCTTTCTTT; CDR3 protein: CASRNRDRGQVSVVPKNTEAFF
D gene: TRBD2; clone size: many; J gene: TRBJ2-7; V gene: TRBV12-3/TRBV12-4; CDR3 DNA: TGTGCCAGCAGTTATAGCGGGCGAACCTACGAGCAGTACTTC; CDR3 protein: CASSYSGRTYEQYF
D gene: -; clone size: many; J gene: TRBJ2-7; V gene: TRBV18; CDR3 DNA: TGTGCCAGCTCATCGGAGGCCGACTCCCTTGATGAGCAGTACTTC; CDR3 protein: CASSSEADSLDEQYF
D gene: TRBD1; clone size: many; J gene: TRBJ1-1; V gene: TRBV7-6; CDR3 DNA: TGTGCCAGCAGCTTAGGGGGACAGGGCCGGAACACTGAAGCTTTCTTT; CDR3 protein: CASSLGGQGRNTEAFF
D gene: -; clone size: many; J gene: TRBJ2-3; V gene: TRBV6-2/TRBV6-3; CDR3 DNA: TGTGCCAGCGGGGTTACTAGCACAGATACGCAGTATTTT; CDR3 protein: CASGVTSTDTQYF
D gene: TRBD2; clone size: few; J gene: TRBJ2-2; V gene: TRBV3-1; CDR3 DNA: TGTGCCAGCAGCCAAGATTTCTGGACTAGTCGGACCGGGGAGCTGTTTTTT; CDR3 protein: CASSQDFWTSRTGELFF
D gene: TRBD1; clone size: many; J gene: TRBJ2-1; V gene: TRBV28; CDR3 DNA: TGTGCCAGCAGTTTATCTTCCGGGACAGGGCAAAATGAGCAGTTCTTC; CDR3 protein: CASSLSSGTGQNEQFF
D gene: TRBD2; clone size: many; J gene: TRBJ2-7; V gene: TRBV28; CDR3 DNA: TGTGCCAGCAGTTCGCCATTAGCGGGAGTCTACCACGAGCAGTACTTC; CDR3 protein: CASSSPLAGVYHEQYF
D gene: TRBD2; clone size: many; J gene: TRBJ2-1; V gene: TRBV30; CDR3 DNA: TGTGCCTGGAGTGTAAGGACTAGCGGGAGTCCGTACAATGAGCAGTTCTTC; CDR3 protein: CAWSVRTSGSPYNEQFF
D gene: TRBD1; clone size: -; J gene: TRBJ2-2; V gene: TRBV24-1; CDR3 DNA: TGTGCCACCAGTGACCCGGGACAGGGCTACACCGGGGAGCTGTTTTTT; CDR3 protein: CATSDPGQGYTGELFF
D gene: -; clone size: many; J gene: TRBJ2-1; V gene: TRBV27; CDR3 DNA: TGTGCCAGCAGTTCTTTAGCTAGCAGAGTTTACAATGAGCAGTTCTTC; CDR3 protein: CASSSLASRVYNEQFF
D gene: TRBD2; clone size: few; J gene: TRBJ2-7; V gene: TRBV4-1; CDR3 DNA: TGCGCCAGCAGCCAGGAGGGAGGGGAGCTAGCGGCACGGCTCTACGAGCAGTACTTC; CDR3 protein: CASSQEGGELAARLYEQYF
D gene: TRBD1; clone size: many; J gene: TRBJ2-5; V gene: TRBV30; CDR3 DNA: TGTGCCTGGAGGATAGCAGGGGGCTTAGAGACCCAGTACTTC; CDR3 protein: CAWRIAGGLETQYF
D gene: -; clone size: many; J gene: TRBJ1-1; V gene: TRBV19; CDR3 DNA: TGTGCCAGTAGTATCTCGGACAGTTGGACTGAAGCTTTCTTT; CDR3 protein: CASSISDSWTEAFF
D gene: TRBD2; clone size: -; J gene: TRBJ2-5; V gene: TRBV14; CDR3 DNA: TGTGCCAGCAGCTCATGGACGGGGACTAGCTTGGACTTC; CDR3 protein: CASSSWTGTSLDF
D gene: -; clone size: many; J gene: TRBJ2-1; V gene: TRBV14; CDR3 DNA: TGTGCCAGCAGCCAAGTCGGGACACAAAATGAGCAGTTCTTC; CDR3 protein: CASSQVGTQNEQFF
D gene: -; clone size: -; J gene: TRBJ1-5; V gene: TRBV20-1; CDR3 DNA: TGCAGTGCTAGACCGGATCTCCGGGACGGGTTTGTGCATCAGCCCCAGCATTTT; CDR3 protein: CSARPDLRDGFVHQPQHF
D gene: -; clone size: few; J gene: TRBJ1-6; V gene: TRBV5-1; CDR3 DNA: TGCGCCAGCAGCTCTGGACCTAAGAATTCACCCCTCCACTTT; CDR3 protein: CASSSGPKNSPLHF
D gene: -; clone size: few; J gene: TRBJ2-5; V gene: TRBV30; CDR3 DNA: TGTGCCTGGGAAGACGGGGGCTGGGAGACCCAGTACTTC; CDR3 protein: CAWEDGGWETQYF
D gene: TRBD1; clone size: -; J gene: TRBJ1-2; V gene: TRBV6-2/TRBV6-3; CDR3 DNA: TGTGCCAGCAGTCCCCGCGATCGACAGGGTCGGTATGGCTACACCTTC; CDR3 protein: CASSPRDRQGRYGYTF
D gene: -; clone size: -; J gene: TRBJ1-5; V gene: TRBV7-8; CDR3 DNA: TGTGCCAGCAGCTTAGAGGGTATGAGCAATCAGCCCCAGCATTTT; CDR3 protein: CASSLEGMSNQPQHF
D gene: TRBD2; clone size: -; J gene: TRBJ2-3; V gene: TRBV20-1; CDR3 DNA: TGCAGTGCTCATCCCCCAGGCGGGGCCGAAGCGGGAGACGCGGCAGATACGCAGTATTTT; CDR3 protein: CSAHPPGGAEAGDAADTQYF
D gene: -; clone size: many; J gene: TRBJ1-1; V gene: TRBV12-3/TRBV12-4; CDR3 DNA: TGTGCCAGCATAGGTGGACAAATAGGGGGTACTGAAGCTTTCTTT; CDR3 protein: CASIGGQIGGTEAFF
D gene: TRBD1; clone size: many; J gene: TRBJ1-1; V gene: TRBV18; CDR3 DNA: TGTGCCAGCTCACACAACAGGGGTAACACTGAAGCTTTCTTT; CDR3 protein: CASSHNRGNTEAFF
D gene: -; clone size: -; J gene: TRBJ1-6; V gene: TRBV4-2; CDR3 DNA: TGTGCCAGCAGCTTTTCACTAGACCTAAATTCACCCCTCCACTTT; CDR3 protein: CASSFSLDLNSPLHF
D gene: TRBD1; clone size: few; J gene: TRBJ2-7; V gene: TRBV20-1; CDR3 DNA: TGCAGTGCGGACGACAGGGGGCGAGCCTACGAGCAGTACTTC; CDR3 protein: CSADDRGRAYEQYF
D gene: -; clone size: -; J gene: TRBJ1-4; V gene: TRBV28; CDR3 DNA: TGTGCCAGCAGTTTAAACAGGAATGAAAAACTGTTTTTT; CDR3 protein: CASSLNRNEKLFF
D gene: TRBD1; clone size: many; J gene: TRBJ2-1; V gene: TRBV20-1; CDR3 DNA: TGCAGTGCTAAAAGAACAGGGACAGCCAATGAGCAGTTCTTC; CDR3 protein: CSAKRTGTANEQFF
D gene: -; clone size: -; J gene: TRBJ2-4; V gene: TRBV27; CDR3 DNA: TGTGCCAGCAGTTTATCTTCCGGAAACATTCAGTACTTC; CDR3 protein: CASSLSSGNIQYF
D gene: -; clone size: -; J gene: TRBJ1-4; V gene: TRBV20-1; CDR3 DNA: TGCAGTGCAAAACCACAGACCCTTAATGAAAAACTGTTTTTT; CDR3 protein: CSAKPQTLNEKLFF
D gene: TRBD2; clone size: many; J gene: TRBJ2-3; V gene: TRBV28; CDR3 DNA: TGTGCCAGCAGTCGCGGACTAGCGGGAACAGATACGCAGTATTTT; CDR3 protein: CASSRGLAGTDTQYF
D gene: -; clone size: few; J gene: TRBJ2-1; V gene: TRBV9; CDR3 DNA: TGTGCCAGCAGAGCCGCTGCCAGTAATGAGCAGTTCTTC; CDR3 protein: CASRAAASNEQFF
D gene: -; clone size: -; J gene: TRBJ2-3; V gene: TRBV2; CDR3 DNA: TGTGCCAGCACCGAGGAGGTATTCACAGATACGCAGTATTTT; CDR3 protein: CASTEEVFTDTQYF
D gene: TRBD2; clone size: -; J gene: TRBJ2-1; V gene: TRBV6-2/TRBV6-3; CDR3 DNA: TGTGCCAGCAGGTCGACTAGCGGGAGTCTCAATGAGCAGTTCTTC; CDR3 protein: CASRSTSGSLNEQFF
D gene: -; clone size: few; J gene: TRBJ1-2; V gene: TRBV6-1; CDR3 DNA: TGTGCCAGCAGCCTGACCCTATGGGAACACTATGGCTACACCTTC; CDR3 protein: CASSLTLWEHYGYTF
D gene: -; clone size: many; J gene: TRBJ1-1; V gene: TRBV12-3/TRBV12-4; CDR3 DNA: TGTGCCAGCGATAAGGGGGTGACTGAAGCTTTCTTT; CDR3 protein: CASDKGVTEAFF
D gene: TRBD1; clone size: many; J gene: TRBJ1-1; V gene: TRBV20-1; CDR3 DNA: TGCAGTGCTAGATCAGGGGGCGCGGACACTGAAGCTTTCTTT; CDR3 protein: CSARSGGADTEAFF
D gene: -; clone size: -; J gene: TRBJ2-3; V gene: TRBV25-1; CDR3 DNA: TGTGCCAGCAGTGATGAAGTGGCAGACACAGATACGCAGTATTTT; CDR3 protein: CASSDEVADTDTQYF
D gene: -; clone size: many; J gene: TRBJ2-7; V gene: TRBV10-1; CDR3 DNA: TGCGCCAGCAGTGACGGCAGGGAATACGAGCAGTACTTC; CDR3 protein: CASSDGREYEQYF
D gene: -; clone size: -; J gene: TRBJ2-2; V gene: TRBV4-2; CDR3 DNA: TGTGCCAGCAGCCAAGATCGATCACGGGGCACCGGGGAGCTGTTTTTT; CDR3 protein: CASSQDRSRGTGELFF
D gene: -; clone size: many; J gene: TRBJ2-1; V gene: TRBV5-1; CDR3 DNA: TGCGCCAGCAGCTTGGACGGGAGCGGCTACAATGAGCAGTTCTTC; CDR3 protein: CASSLDGSGYNEQFF
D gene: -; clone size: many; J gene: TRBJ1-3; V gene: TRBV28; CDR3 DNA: TGTGCCAGCAGTTCCCCGGGGGGACGCTCTGGAAACACCATATATTTT; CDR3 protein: CASSSPGGRSGNTIYF
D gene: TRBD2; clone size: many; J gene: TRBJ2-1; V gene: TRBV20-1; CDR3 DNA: TGCAGTGCTAGAGACCTTACGGCATATATAGCGGGGAATTCCTACAATGAGCAGTTCTTC; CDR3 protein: CSARDLTAYIAGNSYNEQFF
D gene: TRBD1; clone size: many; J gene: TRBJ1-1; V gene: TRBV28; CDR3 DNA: TGTGCCAGCAGTCCCGCCGGCTCCGGGACAGGGACTGAAGCTTTCTTT; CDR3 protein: CASSPAGSGTGTEAFF
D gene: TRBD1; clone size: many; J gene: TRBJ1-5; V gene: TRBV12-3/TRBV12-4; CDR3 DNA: TGTGCCAGCAGTTTCAGGGGGGCGGCCAGCAATCAGCCCCAGCATTTT; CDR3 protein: CASSFRGAASNQPQHF
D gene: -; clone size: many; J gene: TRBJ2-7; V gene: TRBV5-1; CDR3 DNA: TGCGCCAGCAGCTCCTCCCTCGATGATCGGTACGAGCAGTACTTC; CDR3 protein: CASSSSLDDRYEQYF
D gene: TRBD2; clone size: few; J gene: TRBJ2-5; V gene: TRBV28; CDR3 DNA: TGTGCCAGCAGTTTGGTCGGCGGGGGGCTAGAGACCCAGTACTTC; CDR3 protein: CASSLVGGGLETQYF
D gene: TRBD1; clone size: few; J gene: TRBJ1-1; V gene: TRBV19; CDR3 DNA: TGTGCCAGTAGTATCCAGGGGGGATTGAACACTGAAGCTTTCTTT; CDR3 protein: CASSIQGGLNTEAFF
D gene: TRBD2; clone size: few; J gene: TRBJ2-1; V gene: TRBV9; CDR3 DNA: TGTGCCAGCAGCGTACAAGGTGGACTAGCGGGAAAAAATGAGCAGTTCTTC; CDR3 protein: CASSVQGGLAGKNEQFF
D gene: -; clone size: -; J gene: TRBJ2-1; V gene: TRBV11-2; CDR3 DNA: TGTGCCAGCAGCCCTAGAATCGGGATGGAGCAGTTCTTC; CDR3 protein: CASSPRIGMEQFF
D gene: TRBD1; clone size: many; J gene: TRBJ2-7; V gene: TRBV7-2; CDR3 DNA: TGTGCCAGCAGCTGGGACAGGGGGGTCGAGCAGTACTTC; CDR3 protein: CASSWDRGVEQYF
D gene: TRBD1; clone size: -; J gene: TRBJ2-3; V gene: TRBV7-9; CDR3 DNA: TGTGCCAAGACAGGGGGCCACACAGATACGCAGTATTTT; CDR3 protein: CAKTGGHTDTQYF
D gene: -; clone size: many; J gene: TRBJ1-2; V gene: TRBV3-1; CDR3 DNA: TGTGCCAGCAGCCAAGAAAGCAGTCCTAACTATGGCTACACCTTC; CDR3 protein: CASSQESSPNYGYTF
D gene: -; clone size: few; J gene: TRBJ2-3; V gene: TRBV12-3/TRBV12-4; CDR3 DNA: TGTGCCAGCAGTTTGAGAGTCGACACAGATACGCAGTATTTT; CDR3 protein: CASSLRVDTDTQYF
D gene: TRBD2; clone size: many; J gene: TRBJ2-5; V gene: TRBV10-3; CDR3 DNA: TGTGCCATCAGTGACCCTATAGCGGGAGGGCGAGAGACCCAGTACTTC; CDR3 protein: CAISDPIAGGRETQYF
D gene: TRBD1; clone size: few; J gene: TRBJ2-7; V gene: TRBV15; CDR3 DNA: TGTGCCACCAGCAGAGATGACAGGGGGCTGAACGAGCAGTACTTC; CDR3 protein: CATSRDDRGLNEQYF
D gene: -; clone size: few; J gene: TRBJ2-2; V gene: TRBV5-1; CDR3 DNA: TGCGCCAGCAGCTTGGAAGGGGGGGACACCGGGGAGCTGTTTTTT; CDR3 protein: CASSLEGGDTGELFF